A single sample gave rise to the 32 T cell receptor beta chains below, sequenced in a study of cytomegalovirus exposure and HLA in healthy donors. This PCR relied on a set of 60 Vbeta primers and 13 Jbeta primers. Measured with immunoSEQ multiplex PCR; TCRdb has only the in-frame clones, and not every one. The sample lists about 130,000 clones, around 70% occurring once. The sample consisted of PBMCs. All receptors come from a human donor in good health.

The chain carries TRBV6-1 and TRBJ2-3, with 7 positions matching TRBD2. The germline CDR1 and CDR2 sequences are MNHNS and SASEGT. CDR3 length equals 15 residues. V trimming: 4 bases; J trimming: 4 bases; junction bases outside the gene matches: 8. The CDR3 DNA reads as TGTGCCAGCAGTGGAGGACTAGGAGTGCCAGATACGCAGTATTTT. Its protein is CASSGGLGVPDTQYF.

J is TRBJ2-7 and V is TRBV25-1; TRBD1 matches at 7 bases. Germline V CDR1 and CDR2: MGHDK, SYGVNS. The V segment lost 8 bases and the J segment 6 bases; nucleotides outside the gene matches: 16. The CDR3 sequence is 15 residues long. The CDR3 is CASPRGQRGVAEQYF. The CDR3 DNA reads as TGTGCCAGCCCTAGGGGACAGAGGGGTGTCGCCGAGCAGTACTTC.

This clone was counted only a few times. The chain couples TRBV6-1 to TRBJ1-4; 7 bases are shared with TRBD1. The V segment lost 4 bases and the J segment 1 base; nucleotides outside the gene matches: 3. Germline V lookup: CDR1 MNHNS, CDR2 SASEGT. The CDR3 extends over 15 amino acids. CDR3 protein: CASSGGQRTNEKLFF. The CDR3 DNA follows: TGTGCCAGCAGTGGGGGACAGCGAACTAATGAAAAACTGTTTTTT.

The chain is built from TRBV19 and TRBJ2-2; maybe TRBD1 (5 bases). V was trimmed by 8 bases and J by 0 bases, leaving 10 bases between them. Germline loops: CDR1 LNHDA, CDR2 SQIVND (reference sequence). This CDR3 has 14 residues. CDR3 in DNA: TGTGCCAGTCGACAGAGAGCGAACACCGGGGAGCTGTTTTTT. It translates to CASRQRANTGELFF.

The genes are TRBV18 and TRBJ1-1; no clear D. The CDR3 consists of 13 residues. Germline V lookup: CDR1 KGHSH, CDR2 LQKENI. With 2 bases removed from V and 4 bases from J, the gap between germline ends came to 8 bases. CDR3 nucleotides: TGTGCCAGCTCACCAGAAGAGAGCACTGAAGCTTTCTTT. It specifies CASSPEESTEAFF. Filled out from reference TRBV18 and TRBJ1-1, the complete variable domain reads NAGVMQNPRHLVRRRGQEARLRCSPMKGHSHVYWYRQLPEEGLKFMVYLQKENIIDESGMPKERFSAEFPKEGPSILRIQQVVRGDSAAYFCASSPEESTEAFFGQGTRLTVV.

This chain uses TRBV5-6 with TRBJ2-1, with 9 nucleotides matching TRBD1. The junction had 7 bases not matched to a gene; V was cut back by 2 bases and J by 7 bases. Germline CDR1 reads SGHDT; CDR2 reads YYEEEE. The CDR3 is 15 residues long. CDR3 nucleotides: TGTGCCAGCAGCTTAGCGGGACAGGGATCGAATGAGCAGTTCTTC. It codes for CASSLAGQGSNEQFF.

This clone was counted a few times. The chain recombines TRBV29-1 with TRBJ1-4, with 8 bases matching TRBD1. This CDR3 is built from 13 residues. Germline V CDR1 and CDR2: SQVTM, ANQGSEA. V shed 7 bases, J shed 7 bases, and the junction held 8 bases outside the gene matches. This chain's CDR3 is CSAGGQGSEKLFF. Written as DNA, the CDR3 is TGCAGCGCTGGCGGACAGGGAAGTGAAAAACTGTTTTTT.

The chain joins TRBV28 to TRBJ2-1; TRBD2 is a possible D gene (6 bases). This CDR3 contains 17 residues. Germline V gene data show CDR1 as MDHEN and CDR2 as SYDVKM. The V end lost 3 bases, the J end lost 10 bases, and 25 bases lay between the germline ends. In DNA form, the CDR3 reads TGTGCCAGCAGTTTCCCAGCGGGCGGAGGGGTCGATTCCGAGCAGTTCTTC. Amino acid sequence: CASSFPAGGGVDSEQFF.

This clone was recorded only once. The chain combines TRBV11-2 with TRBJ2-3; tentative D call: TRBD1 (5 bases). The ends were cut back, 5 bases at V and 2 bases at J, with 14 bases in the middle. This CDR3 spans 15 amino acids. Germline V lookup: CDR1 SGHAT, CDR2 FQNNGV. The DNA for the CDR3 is TGTGCCAGCAGCCCGTCAGGGCTCGACACAGATACGCAGTATTTT. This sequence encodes CASSPSGLDTDTQYF.

CDR3 coding DNA: TGTGCCAGCAGTACTACCAGACAGGGATACGAGCAGTACTTC. Translation: CASSTTRQGYEQYF. The chain joins TRBV6-5 to TRBJ2-7; TRBD1 agrees at 7 bases. The CDR3 runs to 14 residues. The germline V gene has CDR1 MNHEY and CDR2 SVGAGI. Germline trimming cut 5 bases from V and 4 bases from J; bases unmatched to any gene: 8.

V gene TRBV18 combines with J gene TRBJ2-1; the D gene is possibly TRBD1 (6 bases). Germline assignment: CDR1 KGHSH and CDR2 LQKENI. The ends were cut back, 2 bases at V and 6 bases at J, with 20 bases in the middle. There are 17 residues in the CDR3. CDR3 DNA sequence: TGTGCCAGCTCACCAAGAGGGTCCCAGGGGAGAGTCAATGAGCAGTTCTTC. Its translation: CASSPRGSQGRVNEQFF.

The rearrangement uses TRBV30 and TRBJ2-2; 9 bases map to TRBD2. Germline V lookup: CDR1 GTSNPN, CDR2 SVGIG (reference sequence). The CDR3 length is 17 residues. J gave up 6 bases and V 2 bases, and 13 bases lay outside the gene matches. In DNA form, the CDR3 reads TGTGCCTGGAGTCGAAGGGCGGGAGGGCCTCCCGCCGGGGAGCTGTTTTTT. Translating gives CAWSRRAGGPPAGELFF.

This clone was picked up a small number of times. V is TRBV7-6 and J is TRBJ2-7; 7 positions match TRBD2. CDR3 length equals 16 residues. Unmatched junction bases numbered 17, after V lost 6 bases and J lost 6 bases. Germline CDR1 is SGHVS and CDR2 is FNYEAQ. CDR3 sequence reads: CASSPSPAGKRAEQYF. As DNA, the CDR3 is TGTGCCAGCAGTCCGTCCCCAGCGGGAAAAAGAGCCGAGCAGTACTTC.

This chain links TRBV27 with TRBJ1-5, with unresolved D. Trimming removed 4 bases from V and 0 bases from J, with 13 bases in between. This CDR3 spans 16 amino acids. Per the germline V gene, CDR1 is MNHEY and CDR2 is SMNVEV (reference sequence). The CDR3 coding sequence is TGTGCCAGCAGTTCCCTAGGAAGGTATAGCAATCAGCCCCAGCATTTT. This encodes CASSSLGRYSNQPQHF.

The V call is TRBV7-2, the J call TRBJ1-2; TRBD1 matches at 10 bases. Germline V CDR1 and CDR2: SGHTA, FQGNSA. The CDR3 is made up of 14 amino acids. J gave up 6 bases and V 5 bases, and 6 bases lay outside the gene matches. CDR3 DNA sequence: TGTGCCAGCAGCCCCCTGGGACAGGGGAATGGCTACACCTTC. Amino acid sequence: CASSPLGQGNGYTF.

The CDR3 nucleotides read TGTGCCAGTAACGGGGGTTCAAATCCTAATGAAAAACTGTTTTTT. Translating gives CASNGGSNPNEKLFF. The V gene is TRBV19, the J gene TRBJ1-4; possibly TRBD1 for D (5 bases). Looked up from germline, CDR1 is LNHDA and CDR2 is SQIVND (reference sequence). CDR3 length: 15 amino acids. V shed 7 bases and J shed 3 bases, with 15 bases lying between them.

For the CDR3, the DNA is TGTGCCAGCAGCATTCAGGGGATCTATGGCTACACCTTC. It yields the protein CASSIQGIYGYTF. The chain uses TRBV28 and TRBJ1-2; perhaps TRBD1 as D (6 bases). V lost 6 bases and J 4 bases, leaving 12 bases between the germline ends. Per the germline V gene, CDR1 is MDHEN and CDR2 is SYDVKM. The CDR3 consists of 13 residues.

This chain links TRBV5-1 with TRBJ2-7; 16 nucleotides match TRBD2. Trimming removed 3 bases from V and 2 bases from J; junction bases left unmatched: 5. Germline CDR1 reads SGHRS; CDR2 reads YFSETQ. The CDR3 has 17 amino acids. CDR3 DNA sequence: TGCGCCAGCAGCTCGGGACTAGCGGGGGGGCCCGCCTACGAGCAGTACTTC. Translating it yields CASSSGLAGGPAYEQYF.

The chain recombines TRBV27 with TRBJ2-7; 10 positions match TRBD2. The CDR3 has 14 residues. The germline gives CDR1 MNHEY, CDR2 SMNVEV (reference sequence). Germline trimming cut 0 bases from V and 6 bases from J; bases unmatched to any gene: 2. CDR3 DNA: TGTGCCAGCAGTTTATCTGCTAGCGGGAGCGAGCAGTACTTC. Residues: CASSLSASGSEQYF.

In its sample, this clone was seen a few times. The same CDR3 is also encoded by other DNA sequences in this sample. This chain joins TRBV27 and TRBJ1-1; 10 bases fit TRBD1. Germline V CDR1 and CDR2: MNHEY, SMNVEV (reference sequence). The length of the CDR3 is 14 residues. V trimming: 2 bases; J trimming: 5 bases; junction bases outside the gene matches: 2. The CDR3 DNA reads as TGTGCCAGCAGTTTAGGGACAGGGGTTACTGAAGCTTTCTTT. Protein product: CASSLGTGVTEAFF.

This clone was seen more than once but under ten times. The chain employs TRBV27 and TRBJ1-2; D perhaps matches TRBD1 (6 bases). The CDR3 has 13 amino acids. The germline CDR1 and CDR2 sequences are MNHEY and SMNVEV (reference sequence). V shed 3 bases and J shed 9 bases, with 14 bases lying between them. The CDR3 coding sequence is TGTGCCAGCAGTTTGACAGGCTTCGAGCGCTACACCTTC. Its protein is CASSLTGFERYTF.

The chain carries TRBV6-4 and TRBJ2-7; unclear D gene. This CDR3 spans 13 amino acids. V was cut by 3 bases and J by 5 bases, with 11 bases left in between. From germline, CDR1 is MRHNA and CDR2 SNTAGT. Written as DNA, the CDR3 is TGTGCCAGCAGTGAGACTCCAGAGCACGAGCAGTACTTC. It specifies CASSETPEHEQYF.

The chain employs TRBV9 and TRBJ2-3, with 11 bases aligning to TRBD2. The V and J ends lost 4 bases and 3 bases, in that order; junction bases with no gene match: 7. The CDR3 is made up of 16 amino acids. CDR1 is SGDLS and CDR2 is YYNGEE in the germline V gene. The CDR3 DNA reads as TGTGCCAGCAGCCCAGGAACTAGCGGGAGTACAGATACGCAGTATTTT. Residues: CASSPGTSGSTDTQYF. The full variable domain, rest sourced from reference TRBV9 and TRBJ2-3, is DSGVTQTPKHLITATGQRVTLRCSPRSGDLSVYWYQQSLDQGLQFLIQYYNGEERAKGNILERFSAQQFPDLHSELNLSSLELGDSALYFCASSPGTSGSTDTQYFGPGTRLTVL.

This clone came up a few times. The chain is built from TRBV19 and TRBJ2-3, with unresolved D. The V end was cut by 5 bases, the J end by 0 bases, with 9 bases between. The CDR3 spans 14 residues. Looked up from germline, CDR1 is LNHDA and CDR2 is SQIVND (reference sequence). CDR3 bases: TGTGCCAGTAGTGAGTGGGCTAGCACAGATACGCAGTATTTT. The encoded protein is CASSEWASTDTQYF.

CDR3 DNA sequence: TGTGCCAGCAGCCCCAAGTGGGCGACAGGGGGGAGAGAGACCCAGTACTTC. It specifies CASSPKWATGGRETQYF. The chain links TRBV7-2 to TRBJ2-5; 9 bases are shared with TRBD1. The CDR3 sequence is 17 residues long. V lost 5 bases to trimming and J lost 4 bases; unmatched junction nucleotides: 14. Germline CDR1 SGHTA, CDR2 FQGNSA.

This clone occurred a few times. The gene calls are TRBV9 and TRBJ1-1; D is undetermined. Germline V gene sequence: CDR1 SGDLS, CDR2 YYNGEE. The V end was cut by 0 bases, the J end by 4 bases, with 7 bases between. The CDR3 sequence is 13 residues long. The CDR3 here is CASSVASTTEAFF. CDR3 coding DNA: TGTGCCAGCAGCGTAGCTAGCACCACTGAAGCTTTCTTT.

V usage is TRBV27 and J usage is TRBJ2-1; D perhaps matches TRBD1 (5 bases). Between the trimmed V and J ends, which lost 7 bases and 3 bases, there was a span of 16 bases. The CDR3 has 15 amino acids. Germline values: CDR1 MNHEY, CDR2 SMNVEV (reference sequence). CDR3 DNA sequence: TGTGCCAGCATGGGCCGGCAGGGCATCTACAATGAGCAGTTCTTC. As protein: CASMGRQGIYNEQFF.

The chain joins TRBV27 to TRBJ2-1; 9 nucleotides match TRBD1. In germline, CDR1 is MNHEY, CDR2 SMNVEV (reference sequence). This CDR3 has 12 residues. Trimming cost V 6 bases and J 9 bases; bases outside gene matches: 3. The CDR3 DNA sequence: TGTGCCAGCAGGACAGGGGGGGTTGAGCAGTTCTTC. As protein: CASRTGGVEQFF.

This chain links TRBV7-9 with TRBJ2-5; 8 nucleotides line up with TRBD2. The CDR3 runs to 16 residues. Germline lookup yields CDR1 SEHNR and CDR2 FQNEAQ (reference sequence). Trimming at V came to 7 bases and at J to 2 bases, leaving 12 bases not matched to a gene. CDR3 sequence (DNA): TGTGCCAGCACCGATCGGGGGGGAAGGGTTCAAGAGACCCAGTACTTC. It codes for CASTDRGGRVQETQYF.

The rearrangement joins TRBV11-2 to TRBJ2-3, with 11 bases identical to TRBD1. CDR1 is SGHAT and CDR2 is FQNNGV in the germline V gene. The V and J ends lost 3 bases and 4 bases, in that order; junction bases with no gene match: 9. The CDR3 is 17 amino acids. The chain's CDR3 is CASSLAGQGARPDTQYF. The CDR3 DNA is TGTGCCAGCAGCTTGGCCGGACAGGGGGCGCGGCCAGATACGCAGTATTTT.

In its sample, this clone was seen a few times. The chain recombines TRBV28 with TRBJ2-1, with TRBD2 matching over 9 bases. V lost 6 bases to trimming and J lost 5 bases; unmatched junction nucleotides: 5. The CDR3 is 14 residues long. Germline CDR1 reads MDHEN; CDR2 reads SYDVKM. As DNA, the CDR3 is TGTGCCAGCAGGGCGGGAGGGAACCACAATGAGCAGTTCTTC. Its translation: CASRAGGNHNEQFF. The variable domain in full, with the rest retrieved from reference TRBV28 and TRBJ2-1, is DVKVTQSSRYLVKRTGEKVFLECVQDMDHENMFWYRQDPGLGLRLIYFSYDVKMKEKGDIPEGYSVSREKKERFSLILESASTNQTSMYLCASRAGGNHNEQFFGPGTRLTVL.

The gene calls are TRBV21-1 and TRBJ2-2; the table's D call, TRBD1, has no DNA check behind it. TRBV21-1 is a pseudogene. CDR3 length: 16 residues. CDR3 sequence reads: CASSSQGYQSPGELFF. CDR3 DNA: TGTGCCAGCAGCAGCCAGGGTTATCAGTCCCCCGGGGAGCTGTTTTTT.